This T cell receptor beta chain was identified in a study of patients and donors after allogeneic stem cell transplantation. Using its own MiXCR run on the RT-PCR reads, TCRdb lists one record per CDR3 protein. Among about 31,000 distinct CDR3 sequences, about 6.8% were seen once, and the ten largest hold roughly 36%. The table lists this clonotype with many counts. V lost 6 bases to trimming and J lost 7 bases, with 18 bases between them. Per the germline V gene, CDR1 is MNHNY and CDR2 is SVGAGI (reference sequence). This CDR3 has 14 amino acids. This clonotype was obtained from a human donor who was either an allogeneic HSCT recipient or a stem cell or donor lymphocyte infusion donor (not recorded which). It is not recorded whose cells these are; they may come from a transplant donor. The specimen sequenced was blood, either unsorted or a sorted T cell fraction (not recorded which). The chain recombines TRBV6-6 with TRBJ1-2; D might be TRBD1 (5 bases). The CDR3 region is CASRGPSNDFGYTF. The DNA for the CDR3 is TGTGCCAGCAGGGGGCCATCAAATGATTTTGGCTACACCTTC.